Listed below are T cell receptor beta chains from one sample, sequenced in a study of cytotoxic CD8 clonotypes in ibrutinib-treated CLL. This table comes from immunoSEQ multiplex PCR, and its TCRdb copy is limited to in-frame clones, with some not included. The sample includes tens of thousands of clones, 60% to 80% of them seen just once. This material consisted of PBMCs, taken after 24 months of ibrutinib treatment. These receptors came from a human donor with chronic lymphocytic leukemia. Both conserved end residues are part of each CDR3. D genes are given only for firm matches.

J gene,V gene,D gene,CDR3 protein
TRBJ2-5,TRBV2,-,CASSPQGGTQYF
TRBJ1-1,TRBV10-3,-,CATSFGYLMNTEAFF
TRBJ2-7,TRBV19,TRBD2,CASGTSGTIEQYF
TRBJ1-4,TRBV4-1,-,CASSQPPLFEKLFF
TRBJ1-2,TRBV28,TRBD1,CASSSIRDRGNGYTF
TRBJ1-6,TRBV7-9,-,CASSLAGVNSPLHF
TRBJ2-2,TRBV7-2,-,CASSLVTTGELFF
TRBJ1-1,TRBV7-7,-,CASSMSHDRPTEAFF
TRBJ2-3,TRBV11-2,TRBD2,CASSSLTSGLARDTQYF
TRBJ1-1,TRBV18,-,CASSPQWENTEAFF
TRBJ1-2,TRBV19,TRBD1,CASSMGRWDRGGYTF
TRBJ2-7,TRBV28,-,CASSLGHYEQYF
TRBJ2-1,TRBV15,-,CATSREPHNEQFF
TRBJ2-3,TRBV9,-,CASSVVVGGTDTQYF
TRBJ1-2,TRBV28,-,CASIPSGDFYGYTF
TRBJ2-7,TRBV18,-,CASSPRAGYEQYF
TRBJ1-5,TRBV7-8,-,CASSFGVPYSNQPQHF
TRBJ1-1,TRBV30,-,CAWSVRQNTEAFF
TRBJ2-7,TRBV4-2,TRBD2,CASSQESGGLSYEQYF
TRBJ1-1,TRBV11-2,-,CASSAQGRMTEAFF
TRBJ2-7,TRBV2,TRBD2,CASRRGGTQDEQYF
TRBJ1-4,TRBV2,-,CASMIRTGGEKLFF
TRBJ1-5,TRBV6-1,-,CASSEGQGRQPQHF
TRBJ1-3,TRBV10-3,-,CAISASWVSGNTIYF
TRBJ1-1,TRBV29-1,TRBD1,CSVETGGWTEAFF
TRBJ2-4,TRBV6-5,TRBD1,CASSPSRGLVQYF
TRBJ1-6,TRBV4-1,TRBD1,CASSAGQYYNSPLHF
TRBJ2-2,TRBV14,-,CASSQERGSYSSATGELFF
TRBJ2-7,TRBV4-2,-,CASSQFLVGEQYF
TRBJ2-5,TRBV5-5,TRBD2,CASRTSGGLIRETQYF
TRBJ1-1,TRBV6-1,-,CASSMPPVETEAFF